Presented here are 15 T cell receptor beta chains from one specimen sequenced in a study of beta chain features in type 1 diabetes. Isolated RNA was reverse transcribed in full, so expressed TCRB transcripts were sequenced. TCRdb's copy holds only in-frame clones and misses some; the assay was immunoSEQ multiplex PCR. The sample records some 270,000 clones, about 8.5% being singletons. The sequenced sample consisted of central memory CD4+ T cells from blood. The receptors shown here come from a woman younger than 30 in good health.

The J gene is TRBJ1-1, the V gene TRBV7-2; D perhaps matches TRBD1 (6 bases). Per germline, CDR1 SGHTA and CDR2 FQGNSA. V was cut by 5 bases and J by 5 bases, with 12 bases left in between. The CDR3 runs to 13 residues. CDR3 nucleotide sequence: TGTGCCAGCAGCCCACAGGGAGGGACTGAAGCTTTCTTT. Its protein is CASSPQGGTEAFF.

Here the CDR3 reads CASSQAARNYEQYF. The CDR3 DNA reads TGTGCCAGCAGCCAAGCCGCGCGGAACTACGAGCAGTACTTC. The chain recombines TRBV4-2 with TRBJ2-7; no clear D gene. Per the germline V gene, CDR1 is LGHNA and CDR2 is YNFKEQ. V gave up 1 base and J gave up 3 bases, with 10 bases separating them. CDR3 size: 14 residues.

This clone was seen only a few times. The sample contains more than one DNA sequence encoding this CDR3. The chain combines TRBV10-3 with TRBJ2-3; TRBD2 matches at 7 bases. Germline V lookup: CDR1 ENHRY, CDR2 SYGVKD. There are 14 residues in the CDR3. V gave up 2 bases and J gave up 1 base; unmatched junction bases: 0. The CDR3 loop reads CAISEAGGTDTQYF. As DNA, the CDR3 is TGTGCCATCAGTGAGGCGGGGGGCACAGATACGCAGTATTTT.

This clone was seen more than once but under ten times. The chain carries TRBV7-2 and TRBJ2-7, with D unclear. The CDR3 has 13 residues. CDR1 is SGHTA, CDR2 FQGNSA, per germline. Trimming removed 1 base from V and 3 bases from J, with 7 bases in between. CDR3 protein: CASSLVVGYEQYF. In DNA form, the CDR3 reads TGTGCCAGCAGCTTAGTGGTTGGCTACGAGCAGTACTTC. The variable domain in full, with the rest retrieved from reference TRBV7-2 and TRBJ2-7, is GAGVSQSPSNKVTEKGKDVELRCDPISGHTALYWYRQSLGQGLEFLIYFQGNSAPDKSGLPSDRFSAERTGGSVSTLTIQRTQQEDSAVYLCASSLVVGYEQYFGPGTRLTVT.

This clone has more than one count but fewer than ten. The same CDR3 arises from other DNA sequences in this sample as well. The chain is built from TRBV6-6 and TRBJ1-1, with TRBD1 identical over 9 bases. This CDR3 region has 15 residues. Germline V gene data show CDR1 as MNHNY and CDR2 as SVGAGI (reference sequence). The V segment lost 0 bases and the J segment 4 bases; nucleotides outside the gene matches: 3. CDR3 DNA: TGTGCCAGCAGTTACTCGGGACAGGGAGCCACTGAAGCTTTCTTT. Translated, it gives CASSYSGQGATEAFF.

There are a few counts of this clone. The V call is TRBV27, the J call TRBJ1-4; D is uncertain. CDR3 length equals 15 residues. Deletions cut 7 bases from V and 9 bases from J, with 21 bases between. Per germline, CDR1 MNHEY and CDR2 SMNVEV (reference sequence). CDR3 nucleotides: TGTGCCAGCACCCCCCTCTCTGGGGTTAGACAAAAACTGTTTTTT. Protein product: CASTPLSGVRQKLFF.

CDR3: CASSFLRQGGHYEQYV. The CDR3 DNA reads as TGTGCCAGCAGTTTCCTACGACAGGGAGGGCACTACGAGCAGTACGTC. The genes are TRBV28 and TRBJ2-7; possibly TRBD1 or TRBD2 for D (7 bases each). CDR1 is MDHEN, CDR2 SYDVKM, per germline. This CDR3 contains 16 residues. Trimming removed 3 bases at V and 3 bases at J, with 18 bases between.

This chain links TRBV7-2 with TRBJ2-3, with D possibly matching TRBD2 (5 bases). Per the germline V gene, CDR1 is SGHTA and CDR2 is FQGNSA. The germline V and J ends were trimmed by 5 bases and 6 bases, with 24 bases remaining between them. CDR3 length equals 17 residues. This chain's CDR3 is CASSPRGYSSGWDTQYF. For the CDR3, the DNA is TGTGCCAGCAGCCCCCGAGGTTATTCGTCGGGATGGGATACGCAGTATTTT. The full variable domain, completed using reference TRBV7-2 and TRBJ2-3, is GAGVSQSPSNKVTEKGKDVELRCDPISGHTALYWYRQSLGQGLEFLIYFQGNSAPDKSGLPSDRFSAERTGGSVSTLTIQRTQQEDSAVYLCASSPRGYSSGWDTQYFGPGTRLTVL.

The genes are TRBV25-1 and TRBJ2-5; 11 bases match TRBD2. Trimming removed 3 bases from V and 2 bases from J; junction bases left unmatched: 5. The CDR3 has 16 residues. The germline gives CDR1 MGHDK, CDR2 SYGVNS. This CDR3 is CASSDISGGEQETQYF. In DNA form, the CDR3 reads TGTGCCAGCAGTGATATTAGCGGGGGGGAACAAGAGACCCAGTACTTC.

This clone has only a few counts. V is TRBV5-6 and J is TRBJ1-5; D is possibly TRBD1 (6 bases). The CDR3 totals 15 residues. Trimming left V 2 bases short and J 2 bases short, with 11 bases between. Germline V CDR1 and CDR2: SGHDT, YYEEEE. For the CDR3, the DNA is TGTGCCAGCAGCTTATCCGGGGGCGGCAATCAGCCCCAGCATTTT. This translates into CASSLSGGGNQPQHF.

This clone was recorded a few times. The chain carries TRBV6-6 and TRBJ2-5; the match to TRBD2 covers 13 bases. The CDR3 sequence is 14 residues long. CDR1 and CDR2 (germline): MNHNY, SVGAGI (reference sequence). Losses at the gene ends were 6 bases for V and 5 bases for J; bases not matched to a gene: 3. The CDR3 coding sequence is TGTGCCAGCAGGACTAGCGGGGGGAAGGAGACCCAGTACTTC. Translated, it gives CASRTSGGKETQYF.

V and J are TRBV5-1 and TRBJ2-5, with TRBD1 identical over 8 bases. J gave up 1 base and V 3 bases, and 2 bases lay outside the gene matches. CDR3 length equals 14 residues. CDR1 SGHRS and CDR2 YFSETQ come from the germline V gene. CDR3 in amino acids: CASSWTGIQETQYF. CDR3 bases: TGCGCCAGCAGCTGGACAGGGATCCAAGAGACCCAGTACTTC.

J is TRBJ1-3 and V is TRBV5-4, with D uncertain. This CDR3 contains 12 residues. The V and J ends lost 4 bases and 4 bases respectively, with 6 bases between them. CDR1 and CDR2 (germline): SGHNT, YYREEE (reference sequence). CDR3 region: CASSITGNTIYF. The CDR3 DNA is TGTGCCAGCAGCATAACCGGAAACACCATATATTTT.

The sample holds a few counts of this clone. The chain is built from TRBV7-3 and TRBJ2-1, with 10 bases aligning to TRBD1. V lost 3 bases, J lost 8 bases, and 4 bases stayed unmatched. The CDR3 loop spans 14 amino acids. Germline V CDR1 and CDR2: SGHTA, FQGTGA. The CDR3: CASSLDRGSHEQFF. CDR3 DNA: TGTGCCAGCAGCTTGGACAGGGGGTCACATGAGCAGTTCTTC. Looking up the rest from reference TRBV7-3 and TRBJ2-1 gives the full variable domain: GAGVSQTPSNKVTEKGKYVELRCDPISGHTALYWYRQSLGQGPEFLIYFQGTGAADDSGLPNDRFFAVRPEGSVSTLKIQRTERGDSAVYLCASSLDRGSHEQFFGPGTRLTVL.

This clone was counted only a few times. The chain links TRBV7-2 to TRBJ2-5; 10 nucleotides agree with TRBD2. The CDR3 loop spans 15 amino acids. From germline, CDR1 is SGHTA and CDR2 FQGNSA. Trimming removed 5 bases from V and 4 bases from J; junction bases left unmatched: 7. This CDR3 is CASSHGTSVVETQYF. The CDR3 DNA sequence: TGTGCCAGCAGCCACGGGACTAGCGTTGTAGAGACCCAGTACTTC.